This T cell receptor beta chain is from a study of response to subunit inactivated influenza vaccine (dated by TCRdb to 2016 to 2018). Regarding the complete study: To follow how T cells responded to a trivalent subunit inactivated influenza vaccine, the researchers relied on deep quantitative profiling of the T cell receptor repertoire.

Libraries were made using RT-PCR. TCRdb lists the instrument as Illumina HiSeq 2500. TCRdb trimmed public reads at Q25 via fastp, called clones via MiXCR and kept in-frame beta chains. Rows are unified per CDR3 protein, each entry keeping the most common DNA and genes. The sample table lists 630,000 or so distinct CDR3 sequences, roughly 14% of them with a count of one. The top ten clonotypes cover around a tenth of the sample. From the cysteine through the phenylalanine, the CDR3 covers 14 amino acids. Here the CDR3 DNA is all that survives: 42 bases in frame from base 1. CDR1 and CDR2 are read off the germline V gene (reference sequence) as LGHDT and YNNKEL. Trimming removed 5 bases from V and 3 bases from J, leaving 14 bases between the germline ends. The investigation overall reported the following: According to the authors, only a limited number of new T cells may be recruited by each seasonal influenza vaccination.

The table lists this clonotype with a few counts. What antigen it recognizes has not been identified. No base quality values were provided; no much bigger clone lies one nucleotide off. This TCR derives from a man aged 50-60 years who received an inactivated influenza vaccine. Donor details come from another sample of the same person, matched by shared clones. The chain was built from TRBV3-1 and TRBJ2-7; the D gene identity is not certain. Source: PBMCs from blood, taken 11 to 12 days after vaccination. This receptor carries the CDR3 CASSYRHGNYEQYF. The sequenced DNA is TGTGCCAGCAGCTACCGACACGGTAACTACGAGCAGTACTTC.